This T cell receptor beta chain stems from a study of neurological immune-mediated disorders. Between the trimmed V and J ends, which lost 3 bases and 6 bases, there was a span of 10 bases. CDR1 is DFQATT, CDR2 SNEGSKA, per germline (reference sequence). CDR3 length: 12 residues. The table lists this clonotype with many counts. TCRdb reprocessed the 5' RACE reads via MiXCR and lists one record per CDR3 protein. The sample shows roughly 60,000 distinct CDR3 sequences, 4% of them seen only once. Sequenced sample: CD4+ T cells from blood. This chain links TRBV20-1 with TRBJ2-3; no clear D. The sequence came from a woman between 40 and 50 years old with multiple sclerosis. The chain's CDR3 is CSARFQFDTQYF. For the CDR3, the DNA is TGCAGTGCTAGGTTTCAGTTTGATACGCAGTATTTT.